The clone carrying this TCR beta chain showed up many times. Its antigen is unidentified. The data were taken from a study of early T cells in non-severe SARS-CoV-2 infection. Background on the study: Sequenced bulk RNA came from whole blood that was unsorted, and chains were unpaired.

V lost 0 bases, J lost 1 base, and 12 bases lay in between. The CDR3 runs to 16 residues. Germline-derived CDR1 and CDR2 are LGHDT and YNNKEL (reference sequence). In the library, individual cDNA molecules carried attached unique molecular identifiers. TCRdb redid the calling of the 5' RACE reads with MiXCR, one entry per CDR3 protein. The data hold approximately 20,000 distinct CDR3 sequences, with roughly 6.1% observed a single time. Whole-study findings and limits: Lookups in VDJdb leaned toward anti-spike CD8 responses and missed private and CD4 specificities.

The clonotype comes from an adult who was a healthcare worker with PCR-confirmed SARS-CoV-2 infection or an uninfected control (not recorded which). The J gene is TRBJ2-5, the V gene TRBV3-1, with D possibly being TRBD1 or TRBD2 (5 bases each). Source material: whole blood. DNA for the CDR3: TGTGCCAGCAGCCAAGAGCAGTGGGGGACCCAAGAGACCCAGTACTTC. Its protein product is CASSQEQWGTQETQYF.